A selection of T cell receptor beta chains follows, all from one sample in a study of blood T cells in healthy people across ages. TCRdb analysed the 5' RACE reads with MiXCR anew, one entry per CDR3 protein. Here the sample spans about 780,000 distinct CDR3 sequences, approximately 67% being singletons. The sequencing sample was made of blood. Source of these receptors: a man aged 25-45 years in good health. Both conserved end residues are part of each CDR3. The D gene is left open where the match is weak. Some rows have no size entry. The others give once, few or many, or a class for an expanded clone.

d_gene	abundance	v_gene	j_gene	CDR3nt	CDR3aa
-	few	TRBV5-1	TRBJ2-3	TGTGCCAGCAGTTTAGGCGGGGCCGGAGATACGCAGTATTTT	CASSLGGAGDTQYF
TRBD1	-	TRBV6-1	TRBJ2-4	TGTGCCAGCAGTGTACGACAGGGTGGCCTAGCCAAGAACATTCAGTACTTC	CASSVRQGGLAKNIQYF
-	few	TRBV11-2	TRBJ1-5	TGTGCCAGCAGCTTAGACAGCGGCATGGGTCAGCCCCAGCATTTT	CASSLDSGMGQPQHF
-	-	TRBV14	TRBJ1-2	TGTGCCAGCAGCCCGTTGTCGGCTAACTATGGCTACACCTTC	CASSPLSANYGYTF
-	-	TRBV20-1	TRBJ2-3	TGCAGTGCTAGAGTCCCGGGGGCAGATACGCAGTATTTT	CSARVPGADTQYF
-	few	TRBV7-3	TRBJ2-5	TGTGCCAGCAGCGTCACCTATAGCGGTCTCCAGTACTTC	CASSVTYSGLQYF
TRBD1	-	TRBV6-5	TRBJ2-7	TGTGCCAGCAGAGCCGGGACAGTAACCTCGCAGTACTTC	CASRAGTVTSQYF
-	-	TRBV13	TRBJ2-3	TGTGCCAGCAGCTCATACCTGGGGGGCACAGATACGCAGTATTTT	CASSSYLGGTDTQYF
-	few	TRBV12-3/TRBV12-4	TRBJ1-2	TGTGCCAGCAGCCCACGCTCTATGGGCTACACCTTC	CASSPRSMGYTF
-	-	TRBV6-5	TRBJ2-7	TGTGCCAGCAGTGACGGTGGCCGACTGCGCTACGAGCAGTACTTC	CASSDGGRLRYEQYF
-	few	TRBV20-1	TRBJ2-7	TGCAGTGCTAGAGATACATCGGGGGAGCAGTACTTC	CSARDTSGEQYF
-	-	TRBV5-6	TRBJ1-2	TGTGCCAGCAGCTTGTACGGGGAGAGCACCTTC	CASSLYGESTF
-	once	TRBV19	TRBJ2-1	TGTGCCAGTAGTATAGGCAAAAGAGGAAATGAGCAGTTCTTC	CASSIGKRGNEQFF
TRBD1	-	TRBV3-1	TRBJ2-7	TGTGCCAGCAGTACGATAGGGACAGTTGGCGAGCAGTACTTC	CASSTIGTVGEQYF
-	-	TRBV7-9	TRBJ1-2	TGTGCCAGCAGCATGGGCCCCAACGGCTACACCTTC	CASSMGPNGYTF
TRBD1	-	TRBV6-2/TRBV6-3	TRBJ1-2	TGTGCCAGCAGTTACAGGCGCGGTCCGGGACAGGCTAACTATGGCTACACCTTC	CASSYRRGPGQANYGYTF
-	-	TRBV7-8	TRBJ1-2	TGTGCCAGCAGCCCAGCATTTGACGGCTACACCTTC	CASSPAFDGYTF
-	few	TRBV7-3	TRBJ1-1	TGTGCCAGCAGCTTACGGGCAGGGGAGAACACTGAAGCTTTCTTT	CASSLRAGENTEAFF
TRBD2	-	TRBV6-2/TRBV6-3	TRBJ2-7	TGTGCCAGCAACCAATGGGGGGGGAAAGACGAGCAGTACTTC	CASNQWGGKDEQYF
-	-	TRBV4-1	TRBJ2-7	TGCGCCAGCAGCCAAGTAGCGGTTCCCTACGAGCAGTACTTC	CASSQVAVPYEQYF
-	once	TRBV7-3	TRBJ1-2	TGTGCCAGCAGCTTGAATGGGGGGGCTAACTATGGCTACACCTTC	CASSLNGGANYGYTF
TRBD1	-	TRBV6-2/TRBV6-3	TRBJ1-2	TGTGCCAGCAGGCCCGGGACAGGGGGCAGCGGCTACACCTTC	CASRPGTGGSGYTF
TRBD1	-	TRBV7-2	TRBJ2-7	TGTGCCAGCAGCTCGGCAGGGGGAATCTCCTACGAGCAGTACTTC	CASSSAGGISYEQYF
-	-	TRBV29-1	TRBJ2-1	TGCAGCGTTGAAGGTGGAGGCACCAATGAGCAGTTCTTC	CSVEGGGTNEQFF
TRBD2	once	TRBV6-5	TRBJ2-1	TGTGCCAGCAGTTACCCGACTAGCGGGGGCCAGAGCTCCTACAATGAGCAGTTCTTC	CASSYPTSGGQSSYNEQFF
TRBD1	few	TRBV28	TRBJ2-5	TGTGCCAGCAGTTCAACAGGGGGAAGGGGAGAGACCCAGTACTTC	CASSSTGGRGETQYF
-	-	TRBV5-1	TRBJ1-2	TGCGCCAGCAGCATCCGGGACCCTCGCTATGGCTACACCTTC	CASSIRDPRYGYTF
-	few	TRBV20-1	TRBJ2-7	TGCAGTGCTAGAAAAAGCTCCTACGAGCAGTACTTC	CSARKSSYEQYF
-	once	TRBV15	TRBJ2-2	TGTGCCACCAGCAGAGACCGATCCGGGGAGCTGTTTTTT	CATSRDRSGELFF
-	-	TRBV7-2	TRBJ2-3	TGTGCCAGCACCCGGGGGCTAGCTCCCGATACGCAGTATTTT	CASTRGLAPDTQYF
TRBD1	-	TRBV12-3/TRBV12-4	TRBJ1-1	TGTGCCAGCAGTAGGGGACAGGGTGTCCACACTGAAGCTTTCTTT	CASSRGQGVHTEAFF
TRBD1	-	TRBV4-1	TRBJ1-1	TGCGCCAGCAGCCAAGATGGGACAGGGGGTTGGAACACTGAAGCTTTCTTT	CASSQDGTGGWNTEAFF
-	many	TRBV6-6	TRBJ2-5	TGTGCCAGCAGTTACGGGGGGTGGACCCAAGAGACCCAGTACTTC	CASSYGGWTQETQYF
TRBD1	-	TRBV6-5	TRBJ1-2	TGTGCCAGCAGTGCCCGGACAGGGGATGGCTACACCTTC	CASSARTGDGYTF
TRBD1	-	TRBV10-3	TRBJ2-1	TGTGCCATCAACGGGGACAGTAGCTCCTACAATGAGCAGTTCTTC	CAINGDSSSYNEQFF
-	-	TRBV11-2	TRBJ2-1	TGTGCCAGCAGCTTAACCCCGACAGGTTCCTACAATGAGCAGTTCTTC	CASSLTPTGSYNEQFF
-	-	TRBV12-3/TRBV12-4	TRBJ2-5	TGTGCCGGCAGTGCGACAGGGACTGGAGAGACCCAGTACTTC	CAGSATGTGETQYF
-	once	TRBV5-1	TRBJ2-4	TGCGCTAGCAGCTTGGCCGCAGGGTACTACAATGAGCAGTACTTC	CASSLAAGYYNEQYF
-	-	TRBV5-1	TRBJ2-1	TGCGCCAGCAGCTTGAGTGGACTAAACAATGAGCAGTTCTTC	CASSLSGLNNEQFF
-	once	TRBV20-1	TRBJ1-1	TGCAGTGCTAGACGAGCTTTCTTT	CSARRAFF
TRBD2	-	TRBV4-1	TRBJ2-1	TGCGCCAGCAGCCAAGGGGGGAGAAGCGGGGGACACAATGAGCAGTTCTTC	CASSQGGRSGGHNEQFF
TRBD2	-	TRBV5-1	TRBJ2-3	TGCGCCAGCAGCTCCCGCCTGGCGGGGGGCGAAGATACGCAGTATTTT	CASSSRLAGGEDTQYF
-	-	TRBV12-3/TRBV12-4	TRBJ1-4	TGTGCCAGCAGTTTATTCAGGAAGGAAAAACTGTTTTTT	CASSLFRKEKLFF
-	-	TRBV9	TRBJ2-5	TGTGCCAGCAGCGTGACAGGTTCTGTTTCAGAGACCCAGTACTTC	CASSVTGSVSETQYF